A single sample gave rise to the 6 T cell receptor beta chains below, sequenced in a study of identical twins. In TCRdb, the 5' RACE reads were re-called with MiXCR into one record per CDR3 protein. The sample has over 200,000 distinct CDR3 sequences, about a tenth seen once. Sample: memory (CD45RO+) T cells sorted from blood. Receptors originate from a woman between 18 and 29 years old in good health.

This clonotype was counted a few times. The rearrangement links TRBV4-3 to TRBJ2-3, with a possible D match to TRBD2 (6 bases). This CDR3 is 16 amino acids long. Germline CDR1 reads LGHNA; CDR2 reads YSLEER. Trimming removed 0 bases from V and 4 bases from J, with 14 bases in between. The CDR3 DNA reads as TGCGCCAGCAGCCAAGAGACTAGAGGAGAGGCAGATACGCAGTATTTT. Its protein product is CASSQETRGEADTQYF.

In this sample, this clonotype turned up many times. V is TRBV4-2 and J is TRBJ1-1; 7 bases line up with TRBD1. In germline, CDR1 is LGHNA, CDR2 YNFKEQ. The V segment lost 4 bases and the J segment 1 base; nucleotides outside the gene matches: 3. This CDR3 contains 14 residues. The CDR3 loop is CASSRDSKNTEAFF. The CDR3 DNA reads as TGTGCCAGCAGCCGGGACAGCAAGAACACTGAAGCTTTCTTT.

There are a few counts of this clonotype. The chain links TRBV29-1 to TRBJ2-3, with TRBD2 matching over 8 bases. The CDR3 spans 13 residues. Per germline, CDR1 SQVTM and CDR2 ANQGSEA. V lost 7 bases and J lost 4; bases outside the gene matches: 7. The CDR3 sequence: CSARTGGADTQYF. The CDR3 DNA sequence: TGCAGCGCCCGGACGGGAGGGGCAGATACGCAGTATTTT.

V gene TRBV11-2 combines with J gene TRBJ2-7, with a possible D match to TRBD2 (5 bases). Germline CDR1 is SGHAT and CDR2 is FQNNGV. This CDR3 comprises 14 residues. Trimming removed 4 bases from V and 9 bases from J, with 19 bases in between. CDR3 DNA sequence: TGTGCCAGCAGCTCCGCGATACCCTCGGGGTGGCAGTACTTC. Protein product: CASSSAIPSGWQYF.

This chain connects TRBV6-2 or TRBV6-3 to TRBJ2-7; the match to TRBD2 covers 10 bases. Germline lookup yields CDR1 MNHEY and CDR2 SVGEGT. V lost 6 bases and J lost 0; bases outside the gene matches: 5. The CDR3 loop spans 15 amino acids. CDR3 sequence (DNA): TGTGCCAGCAGACAACTAGCGGGGCTCTCCTACGAGCAGTACTTC. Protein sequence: CASRQLAGLSYEQYF.

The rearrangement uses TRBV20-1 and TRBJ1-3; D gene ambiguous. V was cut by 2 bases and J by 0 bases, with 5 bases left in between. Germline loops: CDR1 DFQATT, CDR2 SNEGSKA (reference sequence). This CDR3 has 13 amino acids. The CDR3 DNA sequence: TGCAGTGCTAGAAGGATCTCTGGAAACACCATATATTTT. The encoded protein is CSARRISGNTIYF.